Listed below are T cell receptor beta chains from one sample, sequenced in a study of blood T cell repertoires in COVID-19. TCRdb's copy holds only in-frame clones and misses some; the assay was immunoSEQ multiplex PCR. The sample lists roughly 86,000 clones; around nine tenths were seen once. Sequencing was done on a sample of peripheral blood. The receptors here all came from a man aged 50 or older with active or convalescent COVID-19. Both conserved end residues are part of each CDR3. The D gene is left open where the match is weak. Clone size is given for some rows only: seen once, a few or many times, or a class if the clone is expanded.

>TRBJ2-3|.|.|TRBV4-3
CASSLTEGDTQYF
TGCGCCAGCAGCCTCACGGAGGGAGATACGCAGTATTTT
>TRBJ1-4|.|.|TRBV5-8
CASSLTGTATNEKLFF
TGTGCCAGCAGCTTGACCGGGACTGCAACTAATGAAAAACTGTTTTTT
>TRBJ1-6|TRBD1|.|TRBV27
CASGDRVYNSPLHF
TGTGCCAGCGGGGACAGGGTCTATAATTCACCCCTCCACTTT
>TRBJ1-2|TRBD1|once|TRBV28
CASSRQGLSYGYTF
TGTGCCAGCAGCAGACAGGGATTAAGCTATGGCTACACCTTC
>TRBJ1-5|.|.|TRBV2
CASSSPTGNSNQPQHF
TGTGCCAGCAGTTCACCGACTGGAAATAGCAATCAGCCCCAGCATTTT
>TRBJ1-2|.|.|TRBV5-6
CASSSLTGDLNYGYTF
TGTGCCAGCAGCTCGCTGACAGGAGACTTAAACTATGGCTACACCTTC
>TRBJ1-5|TRBD1|.|TRBV27
CASRTGGGPQHF
TGTGCCAGCAGGACAGGGGGCGGACCCCAGCATTTT
>TRBJ2-3|.|.|TRBV2
CASSEISGSTDTQYF
TGTGCCAGCAGTGAGATTAGCGGTAGCACAGATACGCAGTATTTT
>TRBJ1-6|.|few|TRBV12-3/TRBV12-4
CASSSSGHSPLHF
TGTGCCAGCAGTTCTTCAGGGCATTCACCCCTCCACTTT
>TRBJ2-3|.|.|TRBV11-2
CASSPTNTDTQYF
TGTGCCAGCAGCCCAACTAACACAGATACGCAGTATTTT
>TRBJ2-3|.|.|TRBV5-1
CASSSAAGGYTDTQYF
TGCGCCAGCAGCTCGGCGGCAGGGGGGTATACAGATACGCAGTATTTT
>TRBJ2-3|TRBD2|.|TRBV2
CASKRGPTDTQYF
TGTGCCAGCAAGCGGGGGCCCACAGATACGCAGTATTTT
>TRBJ2-3|.|.|TRBV6-4
CASSTSRAGTQYF
TGTGCCAGCAGCACTAGCCGGGCGGGTACGCAGTATTTT
>TRBJ2-7|.|.|TRBV6-5
CASSYGAGATNYEQYF
TGTGCCAGCAGTTACGGGGCGGGGGCCACAAACTACGAGCAGTACTTC
>TRBJ2-3|TRBD2|.|TRBV5-1
CASSRGLAGSTDTQYF
TGCGCCAGCAGCCGAGGACTAGCGGGATCCACAGATACGCAGTATTTT
>TRBJ1-6|.|.|TRBV5-4
CASSPGQTSPLHF
TGTGCCAGCAGCCCCGGACAGACTTCACCCCTCCACTTT
>TRBJ2-5|.|.|TRBV29-1
CSALYQETQYF
TGCAGCGCCCTTTACCAAGAGACCCAGTACTTC
>TRBJ2-3|.|.|TRBV10-2
CASSEDPSRTKGKQYF
TGCGCCAGCAGTGAGGACCCATCCAGGACTAAGGGGAAGCAGTATTTT
>TRBJ2-1|.|.|TRBV27
CASSLRPGGRNEQFF
TGTGCCAGCAGTTTACGGCCAGGAGGTAGGAATGAGCAGTTCTTC
>TRBJ1-1|.|.|TRBV3-1/TRBV3-2
CASSQGGGDFTEAFF
TGTGCCAGCAGCCAAGGTGGGGGGGACTTCACTGAAGCTTTCTTT
>TRBJ2-1|TRBD2|.|TRBV19
CASSNLAGRNNEQFF
TGTGCCAGTAGTAACCTAGCGGGGCGTAACAATGAGCAGTTCTTC
>TRBJ1-2|TRBD1|.|TRBV10-3
CAIRKPTGAGYGYTF
TGTGCCATCAGGAAACCGACAGGGGCGGGCTATGGCTACACCTTC